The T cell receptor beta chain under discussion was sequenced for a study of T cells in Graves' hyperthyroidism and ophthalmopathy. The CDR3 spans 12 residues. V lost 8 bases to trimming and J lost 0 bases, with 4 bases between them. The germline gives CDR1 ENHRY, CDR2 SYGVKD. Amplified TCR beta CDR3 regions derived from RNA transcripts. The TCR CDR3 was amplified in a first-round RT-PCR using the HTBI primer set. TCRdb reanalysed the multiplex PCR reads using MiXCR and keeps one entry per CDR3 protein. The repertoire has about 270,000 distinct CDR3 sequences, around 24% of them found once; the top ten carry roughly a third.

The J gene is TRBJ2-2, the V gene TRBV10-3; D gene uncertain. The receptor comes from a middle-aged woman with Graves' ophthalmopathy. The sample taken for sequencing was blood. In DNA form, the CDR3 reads TGTGCCATCCGGCCGAACACCGGGGAGCTGTTTTTT. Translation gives CAIRPNTGELFF.